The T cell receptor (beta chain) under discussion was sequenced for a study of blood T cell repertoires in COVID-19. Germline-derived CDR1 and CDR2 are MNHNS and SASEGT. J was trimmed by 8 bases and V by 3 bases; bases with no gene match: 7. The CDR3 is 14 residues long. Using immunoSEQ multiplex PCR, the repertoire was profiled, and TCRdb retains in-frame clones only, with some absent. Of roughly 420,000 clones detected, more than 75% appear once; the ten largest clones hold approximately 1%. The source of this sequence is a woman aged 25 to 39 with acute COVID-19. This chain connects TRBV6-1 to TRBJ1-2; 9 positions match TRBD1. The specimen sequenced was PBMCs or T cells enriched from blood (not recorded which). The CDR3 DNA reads TGTGCCAGCAGTGACCAACCGGGACAGGGCGGCTACACCTTC. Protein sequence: CASSDQPGQGGYTF.